The 2 T cell receptor beta chains given below trace back to one sample, sequenced in a study of blood T cell repertoires in COVID-19. Assay used: immunoSEQ multiplex PCR; TCRdb lists only in-frame clones, some missing. The data contain roughly 100,000 clones, roughly 90% of them seen just once; the ten biggest clones take up 6.2%. The sample taken for sequencing was peripheral blood. These receptors all come from a human donor in a cohort sampled during active COVID-19.

V usage is TRBV7-2 and J usage is TRBJ2-1; no firm D call. CDR3 length equals 14 residues. V was clipped by 6 bases and J by 0 bases, with 9 bases between them. Germline V lookup: CDR1 SGHTA, CDR2 FQGNSA. In DNA form, the CDR3 reads TGTGCCAGCAGTCTTACGAGCTCCTACAATGAGCAGTTCTTC. Its protein is CASSLTSSYNEQFF.

The chain employs TRBV11-1 and TRBJ2-7, with 7 bases that match TRBD2. CDR1 SGHAT and CDR2 FQDESV come from the germline V gene (reference sequence). V was pared by 1 base and J by 0 bases, with 6 bases of the junction left unmatched. This CDR3 spans 16 amino acids. In DNA, the CDR3 is TGTGCCAGCAGCTTAGAGTCTGGCGGGAGCTCCTACGAGCAGTACTTC. It translates to CASSLESGGSSYEQYF.